The clone carrying this T cell receptor (beta chain) was counted a few times. V gave up 0 bases and J gave up 5 bases, with 9 bases separating them. CDR1 SGHVS and CDR2 FNYEAQ come from the germline V gene. This CDR3 region has 14 residues. The sample originates from a study of T-cell reconstitution after alpha-beta-depleted transplantation in children. Unique molecular identifiers were incorporated into the prepared TCRbeta library. TCRdb re-called the PCR reads through MiXCR, storing one row per CDR3 protein. The sample has a few hundred thousand distinct CDR3 sequences; about a tenth are singletons.

This TCR was recovered from a human donor who donated a stem cell graft to a child with SCID. The sample in question was PBMCs from the stem cell graft donor, obtained from the stem cell graft. The gene calls are TRBV7-6 and TRBJ2-3; D is ambiguous. The CDR3 sequence is CASSLAGEKDTQYF. The CDR3 nucleotides are TGTGCCAGCAGCTTAGCTGGTGAGAAAGATACGCAGTATTTT.